This T cell receptor beta chain was found in a study of T cell clonotyping in hematopoietic cell transplantation. Points from the study as a whole: Higher Inverse Simpson Index values in graft donor and pretransplant recipient predicted broader posttransplant TCR diversity. At the given depth, recipient repertoires were over 95% de novo clonotypes. Recipient TCR diversity dropped after transplant; expanded clonotypes rose from day 30 to 180.

Samples: about 28 days before transplant, then days 30, 100 and 180 after. A word on this clone: Its antigen is undetermined.

Method: immunoSEQ multiplex PCR; TCRdb's copy keeps in-frame clones and lacks some. The sample lists under 9,000 clones, less than 70% occurring once. Germline CDR1 reads SGHNT; CDR2 reads YYREEE (reference sequence). CDR3 size: 15 residues. V dropped 4 bases and J dropped 1; count of bases not matched to a gene: 1. The input for sequencing was peripheral blood mononuclear cells, taken 100 days after allogeneic stem cell transplant. The source of this sequence is a male patient aged 55 to 69 who had an allogeneic stem cell transplant from an unrelated donor, so the T cells may come from the graft donor. Some clones in this sample may be carry-over from other donors' samples. The rearrangement uses TRBV5-4 and TRBJ2-2; TRBD2 aligns across 10 bases. The CDR3 region has the DNA TGTGCCAGCAGCCCTAGCGGGGGGAACACCGGGGAGCTGTTTTTT. Translating gives CASSPSGGNTGELFF.